The source of this T cell receptor (beta chain) is a study of T cells expressing NK-cell markers. For the study at large: Seven donors tested HCMV-seropositive and one tested seronegative among the eight sequenced. Study-wide results and caveats: Whether expanded NKG2C-expressing T cell clones recognize HCMV is unknown. Of CD8+ T cells, roughly 1.0-7.0% belonged to dominant NKG2C+ clonotypes in five or six donors.

On this clonotype: Its antigen is still unknown.

cDNA encoding TCR beta was synthesized via 5'RACE template switching incorporating UMIs. TCRdb reanalyzed the 5' RACE reads, giving one entry per CDR3 protein sequence and no DNA. Here the sample table reports roughly 160,000 distinct CDR3 sequences. The CDR3 has 14 amino acids. Germline V gives CDR1 SGHNT, CDR2 YENEEA. The V gene is TRBV11-3, the J gene TRBJ2-5. What was sequenced was blood T cells: a sorted CD56 or NKG2C T cell subset, CD4+ or CD8+ T cells, or bulk PBMC T cells (not recorded which). The TCR sequence derives from a woman between 18 and 70 years old in good health. CDR3 residues: CASSPKGSRETQYF.